This TCR beta chain stems from a study of T-cell memory formation after mild COVID-19. Study in general: Largely, TCR clusters stayed within a single donor. Study-level points and caveats: From day 15 to 85, contracting clones were balanced between CD4 and CD8, whereas later expanders leaned toward CD4+.

Trimming took off 3 bases at V and 3 bases at J, with 16 bases between the two ends. The CDR3 has 16 amino acids. CDR1 is SGDLS and CDR2 is YYNGEE in the germline V gene. One entry per CDR3 protein results from TCRdb running MiXCR on the 5' RACE reads. The table includes about 210,000 distinct CDR3 sequences, around 25% detected once. With respect to this clonotype: Its specificity is not known.

Sequencing was carried out using PBMCs or a T cell subset sorted from them (not recorded which). The gene calls are TRBV9 and TRBJ2-1, with a tentative D call TRBD2 (6 bases). The receptor comes from an adult woman who had mild COVID-19 (a few samples of this study predate the infection). Cell type and time point are not known. CDR3 sequence (DNA): TGTGCCAGCAGCGATTCGGGACTCCCCCTCTACAATGAGCAGTTCTTC. Translated, it gives CASSDSGLPLYNEQFF.